What follows is one T cell receptor beta chain and its context. Its antigen specificity is not known. No base-level quality is on record; no much larger clone is a single base apart. This specimen belongs to a study of cytomegalovirus exposure and HLA in healthy donors (TCRdb year 2017). About the study as a whole: An earlier analysis of 587 of the donors reported around 280 Gb of sequence data and 95 million to 140 million unique TCR beta sequences obtained from roughly 170 million T cells. About 280 gigabases of sequencing data and around 88 million unique TCR sequences made up an early release that covered some 640 HLA-typed donors. The genetic ancestry cluster associated with self-reported Caucasian donors included roughly four fifths of the roughly 360 genotyped donors. The study was designed to test whether signatures of past pathogen exposure could be identified by cataloging public T cell receptors. Using immunosequencing, the study profiled T cell repertoires from fewer than 700 subjects and related those repertoires to cytomegalovirus serostatus. In addition to the first cohort of 666 subjects, a separate validation cohort of over 90 different subjects was used. To predict cytomegalovirus infection status, the study combined high-throughput TCR immunosequencing, statistical association of individual TCRs with disease status, and machine learning. To study patterns of TCR occurrence, a later analysis re-analyzed previously published TCR beta repertoires from several hundred donors and added high-resolution HLA genotyping. In the later analysis, no new phenotypic data were used to find candidate immune exposures; instead, reliance was placed on TCR beta sequences and their occurrence across donors. An earlier analysis of around 580 of the donors used high-throughput TCR beta sequencing to judge whether each TCR beta V gene segment behaved as functional or pseudogenic. Donor age, sex, ethnicity and CMV serostatus were collected together with the repertoire data. In a later genetic analysis, genome-wide SNP genotypes for about 55% of the roughly 700 donors were used, and that subset was treated as a discovery cohort. All discovery cohort repertoires had been generated using a single sequencing platform. HLA typing covered class I and class II loci at four-digit resolution. The number of donors typed differed by locus, with roughly 620-630 for A, B, C, DRB1 and DQB1, around 520 for DQA1, 606 for DPA1, and approximately 470 for DPB1. Four to six DR-DQ haplotypes were handled as single units for association and clustering, since linkage in the cohort was strong. Among roughly 400 genotyped donors of the cohort, an average of approximately 240,000 unique TCR beta nucleotide sequences were sequenced per donor, approximately 20% of them non-productive.

In total, approximately 610 healthy bone marrow donors made up the cohort. All cohort members were sampled while nominally healthy, although unrecorded immune exposures were likely present. The donor tested CMV seropositive, placing the donor among the 310 or so seropositive members of the cohort. A peripheral blood sample was collected from each donor, and TCR beta sequencing was performed on peripheral blood mononuclear cells. The Qiagen DNeasy Blood Extraction Kit was used to extract genomic DNA from the blood cell samples. Spanning cysteine to phenylalanine, the CDR3 consists of 13 amino acids. Solely the CDR3 DNA is kept, with 39 bases framed from the first base. Based on the germline V gene (reference sequence), the CDR1 and CDR2 sequences are SEHNR and FQNEAQ. Trimming costs V 5 bases and J 8 bases, and their ends lie 12 bases apart. Libraries came from the immunoSEQ multiplex PCR assay. The multiplex PCR relied on a mix of 60 forward primers for TCR Vbeta segments and 13 reverse primers for TCR Jbeta segments. A multiplex PCR assay on genomic DNA amplified the CDR3 region of rearranged TCR beta genes. The Illumina HiSeq System was used to sequence the amplified TCR beta libraries as 87-base-pair reads. As for the original processing: Across the 500 to 750 repertoires, a later analysis counted some 80 million unique TCR beta chains, 9 million to 14 million of which were shared by at least two donors. To remove PCR and sequencing errors, raw reads were error-corrected and collapsed into unique sequences using a nearest-neighbor algorithm that merged closely related sequences. Alignment of CDR3 sequences to IMGT reference sequences was used to assign V, D and J gene segments. For a sequence to be retained, a match of at least six nucleotides to both a V gene segment and a J gene segment was required. Rearrangements were classified as productive when the CDR3 lacked stop codons and remained in frame with V and J, and all other rearrangements were classified as non-productive. CDR3 was defined according to IMGT convention as the region running from the second conserved V-encoded cysteine to the conserved J-encoded phenylalanine. In an earlier analysis of more than 550 of the donors, sequences lacking an unambiguous match to a single V gene segment were excluded. An earlier analysis of almost 600 of the donors classified V segments as functional when productive rearrangements were above 56.7% and as segregating when the standard deviation between donors was above 5%. A statistical classification framework was built to diagnose cytomegalovirus status from the catalog of TCR beta chain sequences. In a later analysis, V and J genes were assigned by comparing TCR nucleotide sequences against IMGT/GENE-DB human TR gene sequences. Using the TCRdist pipeline, a later analysis assigned CDR3 sequences along with most-parsimonious VDJ recombination scenarios. In a later analysis, each TCR beta chain was defined by its CDR3 amino acid sequence together with its V-gene family, and reads lacking a unique V-gene family were excluded. A later analysis removed 550 to 700 highly shared, low-generation-probability nucleotide sequences to deal with suspected cross-contamination and a sequencing artifact. In a later analysis, a clonal expansion index for each public chain was calculated from normalized within-repertoire ranks of inferred template counts. In a later analysis, generation probabilities were computed using a VDJ recombination model fitted to out-of-frame rearrangements, and the results were checked against IGoR. In a later analysis, TCR-TCR, TCR-HLA and TCR-CMV co-occurrence was scored with hypergeometric tests, and a repertoire-size bias correction was applied to TCR pairs. False discovery rates were estimated in a later analysis by permuting HLA or CMV assignments 20 times. In a later analysis, co-occurring TCRs were grouped using DBSCAN, with TCRdist sequence similarity added in when clustering inside HLA-allele-positive subsets. Repertoires with fewer than 30,000 or more than 120,000 public chains were left out of co-occurrence clustering, as were several repertoires with anomalous nucleotide sharing. The immuneACCESS repertoire file appears here via TCRdb, limited to in-frame rearrangements. These files lack a portion of the clones; in checked studies, under half of the deficit traces to unresolved V genes, and the cause of the others is not known. V and J calls and clone size are those listed in that table; D and trimming were worked out from the DNA. Within this sample are about 140,000 clones, with around 78% of them counted one time only. Less than 7.5% of the sample is held by the ten biggest clonotypes.

General conclusions and limits of the study: The presence/absence analyses assumed that sequencing depth was roughly uniform across donors, and that assumption may not be true. The study gave a list of 150 to 200 TCR beta chains associated with cytomegalovirus. When HLA alleles, especially DR and DQ, strongly co-occurred, TCR associations were difficult to assign to individual alleles. A further reported finding was that TCR beta sequences accurately predicted the HLA-A and HLA-B alleles for most subjects in the first cohort. In a later analysis, HLA-associated TCR beta chains showed more clonal expansion and lower generation probabilities than non-associated chains that were equally common. The cohort was sequenced for TCR beta chains only, and without alpha or paired-chain data the features that could be detected were limited. In an earlier analysis of approximately 590 of the donors, most TCR beta V segments were observed in productive rearrangements about 87% or about 30% of the time, broadly matching IMGT annotations. Correlated functional status among segregating V segments might reflect linkage disequilibrium, but an unknown experimental factor could not be ruled out. Because HLA typing was missing for some donors at each locus, association tests included only the typed subset. A few of the identified cytomegalovirus-associated TCR beta chains were confirmed in vitro to be specific for cytomegalovirus antigens. According to a later analysis, TCR association rates differed among HLA loci, with DRB1 alleles showing the most associated TCRs and HLA-C alleles showing the fewest. Across donors, most TCR sequences were observed very rarely, whereas some public TCRs were present in many individuals. A later genetic analysis associated a missense DCLRE1C variant with V-gene and J-gene trimming of TCR beta chains, and an independent cohort replicated the association. For the cohort, immune exposure information was limited to CMV serostatus. A cluster of highly shared sequence variants was judged likely to represent a technical artifact of the sequencing pipeline. The classifier was reported to diagnose cytomegalovirus status with high specificity and sensitivity in both the original cohort and the validation cohort. In a later genetic analysis, fewer N-insertions in productive TCRs were reported among donors in an Asian-associated ancestry cluster than the approximately 670-donor mean. In a later analysis, several top co-occurrence clusters were reported to appear linked to parvovirus B19, influenza, CMV and Epstein-Barr virus. Most CMV-associated TCR beta chains appeared to be HLA-restricted in a later analysis, and the HLA associations seemed to be driven largely by CMV exposure. Some IMGT-functional V segments, including TRBV6-2 and TRBV6-3, could not be distinguished by the 87-base-pair reads and were therefore excluded. The authors suggested that the approach could potentially be extended to other disease states and immunological phenotypes. The earlier analysis of approximately 560 of the donors excluded some 15 rarely observed V segments, including chromosome 9 orphons, because counts were too low. A later analysis associated 16,951 TCR beta sequences with specific HLA alleles at a false discovery rate of 0.05.

The V and J genes are TRBV7-9 and TRBJ1-4, with the D gene too uncertain to name. Sequencing was performed on PBMCs. The receptor comes from a woman aged 40-49 years in good health and CMV-seropositive. The CDR3 amino acid sequence is: CASSGDAVEKLFF. In nucleotide form, the sequence is TGTGCCAGCAGCGGCGACGCGGTGGAAAAACTGTTTTTT.